This T cell receptor (beta chain) was recorded in a study of blood T cell repertoires in COVID-19. Study in general: Acute and convalescent COVID-19 samples came from the United States, Italy and Spain. T cells, B-cell-depleted T cells, or PBMCs supplied cDNA or gDNA.

Per the original methods: Nucleated cell number was recorded as an estimate derived from reference gene primer amplification. Produced via immunoSEQ multiplex PCR; TCRdb's table is partial and in-frame only. For V, J and clone size, that table is used; D and trimming come from the DNA. The sample holds more than 110,000 clones, more than 75% seen once. Only a few counts were recorded for this clone. The CDR3 is made up of 15 amino acids. Germline CDR1 reads MDHEN; CDR2 reads SYDVKM. V lost 3 bases, J lost 6 bases, and 6 bases stayed unmatched. This TCR was recovered from a human donor in a cohort sampled during active COVID-19. The V gene is TRBV28, the J gene TRBJ2-5; TRBD1 matches 11 bases. The sample taken for sequencing was peripheral blood. CDR3 loop: CASSLGGQGGKTQYF. The CDR3, as DNA: TGTGCCAGCAGTTTGGGGGGACAGGGGGGGAAGACCCAGTACTTC.